One sample yielded the 22 T cell receptor beta chains listed below, sequenced in a study of CD8 T cells in ankylosing spondylitis. Findings and limits, study-wide: Seemingly distinctive of ankylosing spondylitis blood was a TCR beta motif formed by eight highly homologous variants.

No antigen has been identified for these receptors. TCRdb called the 5' RACE reads again in MiXCR, with one record for every CDR3 protein. Among under 950,000 distinct CDR3 sequences listed, around 17% were seen once. The sample consisted of blood, either unsorted or a sorted T cell fraction (not recorded which). All receptors come from a male donor with ankylosing spondylitis.

The chain links TRBV15 to TRBJ2-1; D possibly matches TRBD1 or TRBD2 (6 bases each). This CDR3 has 16 amino acids. Germline CDR1 and CDR2: LNHNV and YYDKDF (reference sequence). V lost 4 bases and J lost 5, with 18 bases in between. CDR3 DNA: TGTGCCACCAGCACCGGGGGCAGGGAGGTAAACAATGAGCAGTTCTTC. This translates into CATSTGGREVNNEQFF.

This clonotype occurred many times. J is TRBJ2-7 and V is TRBV5-1, with D perhaps matching TRBD1 (5 bases). The CDR3 has 15 residues. CDR1 SGHRS and CDR2 YFSETQ come from the germline V gene. The V gene lost 0 bases and the J gene lost 3 bases, with 13 bases spanning the gap. Here the CDR3 reads CASSLVTGGNYEQYF. CDR3 DNA: TGCGCCAGCAGCTTGGTAACAGGTGGGAACTACGAGCAGTACTTC.

The DNA for the CDR3 is TGTGCCAGCAGCGTCTTCGGTCTAGCGGGTAACACCGGGGAGCTGTTTTTT. Its translation: CASSVFGLAGNTGELFF. V usage is TRBV7-6 and J usage is TRBJ2-2, with 8 positions matching TRBD2. Unmatched junction bases numbered 10, after V lost 5 bases and J lost 2 bases. Germline CDR1 SGHVS, CDR2 FNYEAQ. The CDR3 totals 17 residues.

This clonotype was counted only a few times. J is TRBJ2-3 and V is TRBV5-1; no reliable D call. Per germline, CDR1 SGHRS and CDR2 YFSETQ. The CDR3 is 15 amino acids. Trimming pared 0 bases from V and 0 bases from J, leaving 8 bases between. CDR3 coding DNA: TGCGCCAGCAGCTTGGGGCAGAAAAGCACAGATACGCAGTATTTT. As protein: CASSLGQKSTDTQYF. Combining the CDR3 with reference TRBV5-1 and TRBJ2-3 gives the whole variable domain KAGVTQTPRYLIKTRGQQVTLSCSPISGHRSVSWYQQTPGQGLQFLFEYFSETQRNKGNFPGRFSGRQFSNSRSEMNVSTLELGDSALYLCASSLGQKSTDTQYFGPGTRLTVL.

In this sample, this clonotype turned up a few times. The genes are TRBV12-3 or TRBV12-4 and TRBJ2-3; the match to TRBD2 covers 11 bases. The junction had 4 bases not matched to a gene; V was cut back by 4 bases and J by 4 bases. This CDR3 spans 15 amino acids. The CDR3 coding sequence is TGTGCCAGCAGTTCTAATAGCGGGGGGGCAGATACGCAGTATTTT. Protein product: CASSSNSGGADTQYF.

V usage is TRBV27 and J usage is TRBJ1-5; D might be TRBD1 (5 bases). Germline values: CDR1 MNHEY, CDR2 SMNVEV (reference sequence). The length of the CDR3 is 15 residues. Trimming left V 3 bases short and J 6 bases short, with 15 bases between. The CDR3 protein is CASSFLRDGGQPQHF. The CDR3 DNA sequence: TGTGCCAGCAGTTTCCTCAGGGATGGGGGTCAGCCCCAGCATTTT.

The chain uses TRBV12-3 or TRBV12-4 and TRBJ2-1, with 9 bases lining up with TRBD1. V lost 7 bases, J lost 8 bases, and 6 bases stayed unmatched. The CDR3 covers 13 residues. CDR3 residues: CASTVDRGHEQFF. In DNA, the CDR3 is TGTGCCAGCACCGTGGACAGGGGCCATGAGCAGTTCTTC.

The rearrangement joins TRBV4-1 to TRBJ2-5; 12 bases match TRBD1. The CDR3 is 19 residues long. J lost 4 bases, V lost 5 bases, and 17 bases had no gene match. CDR1 is MGHRA and CDR2 is YSYEKL in the germline V gene. The CDR3 is CASSKPTGTGGSRGETQYF. The CDR3 bases are TGCGCCAGCAGCAAACCAACTGGGACAGGGGGCTCTCGGGGAGAGACCCAGTACTTC.

The V call is TRBV7-9, the J call TRBJ1-2; the D gene is possibly TRBD1 (6 bases). Germline V gives CDR1 SEHNR, CDR2 FQNEAQ (reference sequence). This CDR3 region has 17 residues. The germline V and J ends were trimmed by 0 bases and 3 bases, with 17 bases remaining between them. The CDR3 coding sequence is TGTGCCAGCAGCTTAGCTAGCATCGGACAGAAGCACTATGGCTACACCTTC. Translated: CASSLASIGQKHYGYTF.

V usage is TRBV12-3 or TRBV12-4 and J usage is TRBJ1-1, with D unclear. V dropped 3 bases and J dropped 10 bases, with 12 bases sitting between them. The CDR3 covers 12 residues. CDR3 loop: CASSFSSTVAFF. CDR3 DNA sequence: TGTGCCAGCAGTTTTAGCTCCACCGTAGCTTTCTTT.

This clonotype has more than one count but fewer than ten. This chain links TRBV20-1 with TRBJ1-6; no firm D call. Germline-derived CDR1 and CDR2 are DFQATT and SNEGSKA (reference sequence). The CDR3 contains 14 residues. V lost 4 bases, J lost 1 base, and 8 bases lay in between. CDR3 protein: CSAMEISYNSPLHF. For the CDR3, the DNA is TGCAGTGCTATGGAGATTTCCTATAATTCACCCCTCCACTTT.

This clonotype has at least ten counts. This sequence joins TRBV3-1 and TRBJ1-6, with D tentatively TRBD1 (6 bases). CDR3 size: 13 residues. Per germline, CDR1 LGHDT and CDR2 YNNKEL (reference sequence). The V and J ends lost 4 bases and 7 bases respectively, with 8 bases between them. CDR3 protein: CASSLDRNSPLHF. The CDR3 nucleotides read TGTGCCAGCAGCCTGGACAGAAATTCACCCCTCCACTTT.

This clonotype has at least ten counts. This rearrangement joins TRBV7-6 to TRBJ2-3, with D possibly TRBD2 on 5 matching bases. The V and J ends lost 5 bases and 1 base respectively, with 10 bases between them. This CDR3 region has 14 residues. Germline V gives CDR1 SGHVS, CDR2 FNYEAQ. CDR3 nucleotides: TGTGCCAGCAGCCCGGGGTCTGGCACAGATACGCAGTATTTT. Translation gives CASSPGSGTDTQYF.

The V and J genes are TRBV3-1 and TRBJ1-1; 10 bases align to TRBD1. V lost 4 bases and J lost 5; bases outside the gene matches: 10. The CDR3 is 16 residues long. The germline V gene has CDR1 LGHDT and CDR2 YNNKEL (reference sequence). CDR3 bases: TGTGCCAGCAGCCCGGCGTCGACAGGGGGCAGAACTGAAGCTTTCTTT. Its protein is CASSPASTGGRTEAFF.

This clonotype was seen repeatedly, ten times or more. The V gene is TRBV21-1, the J gene TRBJ1-5. TRBV21-1 is a documented pseudogene. This CDR3 comprises 12 residues. Here the CDR3 reads CASLKVDQPQHF. CDR3 sequence (DNA): TGTGCCAGCCTTAAGGTTGATCAGCCCCAGCATTTT.

This clonotype was detected a few times. The chain joins TRBV12-3 or TRBV12-4 to TRBJ1-6, with D tentatively TRBD1 (6 bases). The CDR3 is 16 residues long. Deletions cut 6 bases from V and 4 bases from J, with 16 bases between. CDR3 bases: TGTGCCAGCAGGTCAGGGGTTGGTTTTTATAATTCACCCCTCCACTTT. It is translated as CASRSGVGFYNSPLHF.

This chain links TRBV24-1 with TRBJ2-3; tentatively, D is TRBD1 (5 bases). The CDR3 covers 16 residues. Germline V gene lookup returns CDR1 KGHDR and CDR2 SFDVKD. V was pared by 5 bases and J by 1 base, with 15 bases between. The CDR3 reads CATSGDGPRGTDTQYF. Here the CDR3 DNA reads TGTGCCACCAGTGGAGACGGCCCCAGGGGCACAGATACGCAGTATTTT.

This clonotype was detected a few times. V and J are TRBV20-1 and TRBJ2-7; D is uncertain. The CDR3 length is 14 residues. The V gene lost 7 bases and the J gene lost 2 bases, with 18 bases spanning the gap. Germline loops: CDR1 DFQATT, CDR2 SNEGSKA (reference sequence). The DNA of the CDR3 is TGCAGTGTGAGGAGCAGCCTAGGAGCCTACGAGCAGTACTTC. This codes for CSVRSSLGAYEQYF.

This clonotype was detected once. The V gene is TRBV6-1, the J gene TRBJ2-1, with 8 bases lining up with TRBD2. Per the germline V gene, CDR1 is MNHNS and CDR2 is SASEGT. V shed 10 bases and J 9 bases; nucleotides not matched to a gene: 11. The CDR3 is 13 amino acids. CDR3 loop: CATRGGRSGEQFF. The CDR3 DNA follows: TGTGCCACCCGGGGCGGGAGGTCGGGTGAGCAGTTCTTC.

The chain has TRBV2 and TRBJ2-7; the D gene is possibly TRBD2 (6 bases). This CDR3 is built from 16 residues. Trimming took 3 bases from V and 5 from J, leaving 20 bases between them. Germline V lookup: CDR1 SNHLY, CDR2 FYNNEI. The CDR3 region is CASSEVGGGVLDEQYF. CDR3 coding DNA: TGTGCCAGCAGTGAGGTTGGCGGCGGGGTCTTGGACGAGCAGTACTTC. The full variable domain, with the rest looked up from reference TRBV2 and TRBJ2-7, is EPEVTQTPSHQVTQMGQEVILRCVPISNHLYFYWYRQILGQKVEFLVSFYNNEISEKSEIFDDQFSVERPDGSNFTLKIRSTKLEDSAMYFCASSEVGGGVLDEQYFGPGTRLTVT.

This rearrangement joins TRBV7-9 to TRBJ1-2; 10 nucleotides line up with TRBD1. This CDR3 comprises 16 residues. From germline, CDR1 is SEHNR and CDR2 FQNEAQ (reference sequence). Losses at the gene ends were 6 bases for V and 5 bases for J; bases not matched to a gene: 12. This chain's CDR3 is CASSLDRGRPYYGYTF. The CDR3 bases are TGTGCCAGCAGTCTTGACAGGGGGCGCCCGTATTATGGCTACACCTTC.

The rearrangement links TRBV5-1 to TRBJ2-2; D possibly corresponds to TRBD2 (7 bases). CDR3 length: 15 amino acids. V shed 4 bases and J shed 3 bases, with 13 bases lying between them. CDR1 is SGHRS and CDR2 is YFSETQ in the germline V gene. CDR3 residues: CASSRRGGDTGELFF. Written as DNA, the CDR3 is TGCGCCAGCAGCCGGAGGGGGGGCGACACCGGGGAGCTGTTTTTT.